The next 32 T cell receptor beta chains were all read from a single sample in a study of cytomegalovirus exposure and HLA in healthy donors. Both 60 Vbeta primers and 13 Jbeta primers went into the PCR. Repertoires were generated with immunoSEQ multiplex PCR, while TCRdb's copy carries only in-frame clones and drops some. The table records roughly 140,000 clones, around three quarters of them present only once. Specimen: PBMCs. The source is a man aged 35-49 years in good health and CMV-seropositive.

The chain couples TRBV19 to TRBJ1-5; TRBD1 matches at 7 bases. Trimming cost V 6 bases and J 1 base; bases outside gene matches: 6. This CDR3 has 15 amino acids. The V gene's germline CDR1 is LNHDA and CDR2 SQIVND (reference sequence). The CDR3 reads CASRKTGSSNQPQHF. Written as DNA, the CDR3 is TGTGCCAGTAGAAAGACAGGGTCCAGCAATCAGCCCCAGCATTTT.

The chain combines TRBV25-1 with TRBJ2-7; 8 positions agree with TRBD1. Germline V gene lookup returns CDR1 MGHDK and CDR2 SYGVNS. CDR3 size: 16 residues. The J segment lost 1 base and the V segment lost 3 bases, leaving 8 bases of the junction unmatched. CDR3 coding DNA: TGTGCCAGCAGTGATCCCGCCGGGACAGGTTCCTACGAGCAGTACTTC. Translated, it gives CASSDPAGTGSYEQYF.

This sequence joins TRBV28 and TRBJ2-1; no reliable D call. The CDR3 runs 15 residues. The V end was cut by 9 bases, the J end by 7 bases, with 22 bases between. Germline V gene data show CDR1 as MDHEN and CDR2 as SYDVKM. The CDR3 DNA sequence: TGTGCCAGGCAGATGAGGTTGTCACTGATGAATGAGCAGTTCTTC. This translates into CARQMRLSLMNEQFF.

This chain uses TRBV5-6 with TRBJ1-3; 7 positions match TRBD1. This CDR3 is built from 14 residues. Trimming took 2 bases from V and 5 from J; bases not matched to a gene: 4. CDR1 and CDR2 from the germline V gene are SGHDT and YYEEEE. CDR3 in amino acids: CASSFRDRRNTIYF. CDR3 coding DNA: TGTGCCAGCAGCTTCCGGGACAGAAGAAACACCATATATTTT. The complete variable domain, with remaining parts taken from reference TRBV5-6 and TRBJ1-3, reads DAGVTQSPTHLIKTRGQQVTLRCSPKSGHDTVSWYQQALGQGPQFIFQYYEEEERQRGNFPDRFSGHQFPNYSSELNVNALLLGDSALYLCASSFRDRRNTIYFGEGSWLTVV.

The chain links TRBV5-1 to TRBJ2-7; 9 nucleotides match TRBD1. The CDR3 consists of 14 residues. The germline V gene has CDR1 SGHRS and CDR2 YFSETQ. V lost 4 bases and J lost 7; bases outside the gene matches: 9. Written as DNA, the CDR3 is TGCGCCAGCAGCCAGGGACAGGGAGCGAGAGAGCAGTACTTC. Protein sequence: CASSQGQGAREQYF.

The chain uses TRBV11-3 and TRBJ2-7; the D gene is possibly TRBD2 (5 bases). Trimming took 1 base from V and 3 from J, leaving 7 bases between them. CDR1 is SGHNT and CDR2 is YENEEA in the germline V gene. The CDR3 consists of 13 residues. DNA for the CDR3: TGTGCCAGCAGCTTAGGGGAGAACTACGAGCAGTACTTC. Amino acid sequence: CASSLGENYEQYF.

V usage is TRBV18 and J usage is TRBJ1-1, with D possibly TRBD1 on 6 matching bases. Germline-derived CDR1 and CDR2 are KGHSH and LQKENI. CDR3 size: 14 residues. V was clipped by 3 bases and J by 6 bases, with 14 bases between them. CDR3 DNA sequence: TGTGCCAGCTCACCCCAAACACAGGGATCTGAAGCTTTCTTT. Its translation is CASSPQTQGSEAFF.

The rearrangement uses TRBV20-1 and TRBJ2-5; TRBD2 might be the D (5 bases). V was clipped by 6 bases and J by 3 bases, with 8 bases between them. Germline V gene data show CDR1 as DFQATT and CDR2 as SNEGSKA (reference sequence). CDR3 length equals 11 residues. In DNA, the CDR3 is TGCAGTGCCCCCGGGGAAGAGACCCAGTACTTC. Residues: CSAPGEETQYF.

This chain links TRBV7-9 with TRBJ1-2; D not resolved. V lost 4 bases to trimming and J lost 2 bases, with 17 bases between them. The CDR3 extends over 16 amino acids. Germline CDR1 reads SEHNR; CDR2 reads FQNEAQ (reference sequence). The CDR3, as DNA: TGTGCCAGCAGCTCCGCCCGTCAACTCAGGAACTATGGCTACACCTTC. The encoded protein is CASSSARQLRNYGYTF.

The genes are TRBV19 and TRBJ2-3; 7 nucleotides line up with TRBD2. In germline, CDR1 is LNHDA, CDR2 SQIVND (reference sequence). The length of the CDR3 is 16 residues. V gave up 5 bases and J gave up 2 bases; unmatched junction bases: 10. The CDR3 region has the DNA TGTGCCAGTAGTGGGAGGCGGGAGAGACCCACAGATACGCAGTATTTT. This gives the protein CASSGRRERPTDTQYF.

The table lists this clone with a count of one. The genes are TRBV28 and TRBJ2-1; tentatively, D is TRBD2 (5 bases). The germline CDR1 and CDR2 sequences are MDHEN and SYDVKM. CDR3 length: 15 residues. Trimming took 3 bases from V and 5 from J, leaving 14 bases between them. CDR3 DNA sequence: TGTGCCAGCAGTTTTTCCGGGAAGGCAGACAATGAGCAGTTCTTC. This encodes CASSFSGKADNEQFF.

This clone appeared once. The genes are TRBV9 and TRBJ2-1, with unresolved D. Germline V gene data show CDR1 as SGDLS and CDR2 as YYNGEE. The CDR3 is 16 amino acids. V was pared by 0 bases and J by 0 bases, with 10 bases between. The CDR3 sequence is CASSVVEQSSYNEQFF. The CDR3, as DNA: TGTGCCAGCAGCGTAGTGGAGCAGAGCTCCTACAATGAGCAGTTCTTC.

The chain recombines TRBV29-1 with TRBJ2-1, with 12 bases matching TRBD2. Per the germline V gene, CDR1 is SQVTM and CDR2 is ANQGSEA. With V trimmed by 2 bases and J by 15 bases, 2 bases remained unmatched. The CDR3 has 11 amino acids. The CDR3 sequence: CSVETSGRSFF. CDR3 nucleotide sequence: TGCAGCGTTGAAACTAGCGGGAGGTCGTTCTTC.

The chain combines TRBV4-1 with TRBJ2-1; the match to TRBD1 covers 7 bases. Germline CDR1 and CDR2: MGHRA and YSYEKL. The CDR3 consists of 16 residues. The junction had 5 bases not matched to a gene; V was cut back by 0 bases and J by 3 bases. CDR3 sequence (DNA): TGCGCCAGCAGCCAAGATCGCCGACAGGGCTACAATGAGCAGTTCTTC. As protein: CASSQDRRQGYNEQFF.

The chain combines TRBV10-2 with TRBJ2-7; tentative D call: TRBD2 (5 bases). The CDR3 is made up of 15 amino acids. V gave up 0 bases and J gave up 5 bases, with 14 bases separating them. The germline V gene encodes CDR1 WSHSY and CDR2 SAAADI. CDR3 sequence reads: CASSESGRVGDEQYF. The DNA of the CDR3 is TGCGCCAGCAGTGAGTCGGGTAGGGTCGGGGACGAGCAGTACTTC.

This CDR3 is CASSYSGGYQETQYF. In DNA, the CDR3 is TGTGCCAGCAGTTACTCTGGGGGGTACCAAGAGACCCAGTACTTC. The chain carries TRBV6-5 and TRBJ2-5, with a possible D match to TRBD2 (6 bases). The CDR3 extends over 15 amino acids. The ends were cut back, 0 bases at V and 0 bases at J, with 8 bases in the middle. Germline loops: CDR1 MNHEY, CDR2 SVGAGI.

The V call is TRBV6-6, the J call TRBJ1-2; D uncertain. Between the trimmed V and J ends, which lost 7 bases and 4 bases, there was a span of 13 bases. CDR3 size: 13 residues. In germline, CDR1 is MNHNY, CDR2 SVGAGI (reference sequence). CDR3 amino acids: CASTRGTLYGYTF. The DNA for the CDR3 is TGTGCCAGCACCCGGGGTACCCTCTATGGCTACACCTTC.

This chain joins TRBV29-1 and TRBJ1-1; 8 bases align to TRBD1. The CDR3 totals 13 residues. The ends lost 7 bases at V and 0 bases at J; junction bases unmatched: 4. Germline V gene lookup returns CDR1 SQVTM and CDR2 ANQGSEA. Written as DNA, the CDR3 is TGCAGCGGAGGACAGGGAATGAACACTGAAGCTTTCTTT. Translation gives CSGGQGMNTEAFF.

The chain carries TRBV7-8 and TRBJ1-2; D may be TRBD1 (6 bases). The CDR3 spans 16 residues. Trimming left V 1 base short and J 5 bases short, with 17 bases between. Germline V lookup: CDR1 SGHVS, CDR2 FQNEAQ. CDR3 amino acids: CASSLDLDRRRYGYTF. The DNA for the CDR3 is TGTGCCAGCAGCTTAGACCTTGACAGGCGTAGATATGGCTACACCTTC.

The rearrangement links TRBV27 to TRBJ2-1, with D unresolved. Trimming shortened V by 6 bases and J by 0 bases, and 12 bases separated the two germline ends. The CDR3 sequence is 15 residues long. In germline, CDR1 is MNHEY, CDR2 SMNVEV (reference sequence). The CDR3 DNA is TGTGCCAGCAGCCTTACCGTGAGCTCCTACAATGAGCAGTTCTTC. Encoded protein: CASSLTVSSYNEQFF.

The gene calls are TRBV7-8 and TRBJ2-5, with TRBD1 as a possible D gene (7 bases). Germline V lookup: CDR1 SGHVS, CDR2 FQNEAQ. The ends were cut back, 5 bases at V and 9 bases at J, with 16 bases in the middle. The CDR3 extends over 13 amino acids. The CDR3 reads CASSPPDREAQYF. CDR3 bases: TGTGCCAGCAGCCCCCCCGACAGGGAGGCCCAGTACTTC.

This chain joins TRBV21-1 and TRBJ2-1; the table gives TRBD2 as D, unverified against the DNA. TRBV21-1 is described as a pseudogene. The CDR3 length is 14 residues. This chain's CDR3 is CASRTSGAYNEQFF. As DNA, the CDR3 is TGTGCCAGCAGGACTAGCGGGGCGTACAATGAGCAGTTCTTC.

The V call is TRBV19, the J call TRBJ2-3; D is perhaps TRBD2 (6 bases). Trimming left V 3 bases short and J 4 bases short, with 17 bases between. The CDR3 has 16 amino acids. Germline values: CDR1 LNHDA, CDR2 SQIVND (reference sequence). The CDR3 spells CASSITAGSSADTQYF. DNA of the CDR3: TGTGCCAGTAGTATTACGGCGGGAAGTAGTGCAGATACGCAGTATTTT.

The genes are TRBV6-6 and TRBJ2-5, with 10 bases that match TRBD2. Gene TRBJ2-7 matches the end of the DNA better, so the J call may be wrong. CDR3 size: 13 residues. Germline V gives CDR1 MNHNY, CDR2 SVGAGI (reference sequence). The CDR3 loop reads CASSLAGVYEQYF. DNA of the CDR3: TGTGCCAGCAGTCTAGCGGGAGTCTACGAGCAGTACTTC.

This chain joins TRBV27 and TRBJ1-5; TRBD1 aligns across 7 bases. V lost 5 bases to trimming and J lost 2 bases; unmatched junction nucleotides: 3. The CDR3 contains 14 residues. Germline values: CDR1 MNHEY, CDR2 SMNVEV (reference sequence). CDR3 sequence (DNA): TGTGCCAGCAGTCCCGGACAGGGCAATCAGCCCCAGCATTTT. Residues: CASSPGQGNQPQHF.

This clone came up a few times. V gene TRBV5-1 combines with J gene TRBJ2-7; D is perhaps TRBD2 (5 bases). The germline V gene has CDR1 SGHRS and CDR2 YFSETQ. V was cut by 3 bases and J by 0 bases, with 10 bases left in between. CDR3 size: 14 residues. The CDR3 region is CASSSSGSSYEQYF. CDR3 DNA: TGCGCCAGCAGCTCCTCGGGGAGCTCCTACGAGCAGTACTTC.

The CDR3 is CASSTRGSGQHNSPLHF. The CDR3 DNA follows: TGTGCCAGTAGTACCCGCGGCAGCGGGCAACATAATTCACCCCTCCACTTT. The chain links TRBV19 to TRBJ1-6; D gene ambiguous. The CDR3 has 17 amino acids. Germline values: CDR1 LNHDA, CDR2 SQIVND (reference sequence). Trimming shortened V by 4 bases and J by 5 bases, and 18 bases separated the two germline ends.

This chain joins TRBV5-6 and TRBJ1-4; 9 bases align to TRBD1. Germline CDR1 and CDR2: SGHDT and YYEEEE. Germline trimming cut 0 bases from V and 11 bases from J; bases unmatched to any gene: 2. This CDR3 is built from 13 residues. The CDR3: CASSLGTGDKLFF. Here the CDR3 DNA reads TGTGCCAGCAGCTTGGGGACAGGGGATAAACTGTTTTTT.

The chain links TRBV19 to TRBJ2-2; TRBD2 agrees at 8 bases. Germline V gene sequence: CDR1 LNHDA, CDR2 SQIVND (reference sequence). V lost 8 bases and J lost 2; bases outside the gene matches: 7. The CDR3 is made up of 15 amino acids. CDR3 sequence reads: CASLRAGVNTGELFF. The CDR3, as DNA: TGTGCCAGTCTCCGAGCGGGGGTAAACACCGGGGAGCTGTTTTTT.

V is TRBV28 and J is TRBJ1-3; D perhaps matches TRBD1 (6 bases). V lost 6 bases to trimming and J lost 4 bases, with 22 bases between them. This CDR3 is built from 17 residues. Germline CDR1 MDHEN, CDR2 SYDVKM. CDR3 protein: CASSPRPQGLKGNTIYF. CDR3 nucleotides: TGTGCCAGCAGCCCTCGCCCACAGGGTTTGAAAGGAAACACCATATATTTT.

Worth noting for this clone: A read error may account for a junction end that differs from germline. The V call is TRBV15, the J call TRBJ2-1; TRBD2 matches 10 bases. The germline V gene has CDR1 LNHNV and CDR2 YYDKDF (reference sequence). This CDR3 has 14 amino acids. The DNA for the CDR3 is TGTGCCACCAGCAGAGGCCCCGTGTCTAGCGGGGGAATCTTC. Translation gives CATSRGPVSSGGIF. The whole variable domain, filled in from reference TRBV15 and TRBJ2-1, reads DAMVIQNPRYQVTQFGKPVTLSCSQTLNHNVMYWYQQKSSQAPKLLFHYYDKDFNNEADTPDNFQSRRPNTSFCFLDIRSPGLGDTAMYLCATSRGPVSSGGIFGPGTRLTVL.

This clone has only a few counts. The CDR3 here is CASSSGTGTRGNQPQHF. The CDR3 region has the DNA TGTGCCAGCAGTTCCGGGACAGGGACAAGGGGAAATCAGCCCCAGCATTTT. The rearrangement links TRBV2 to TRBJ1-5; 9 positions match TRBD1. Germline CDR1 is SNHLY and CDR2 is FYNNEI. This CDR3 is 17 amino acids long. J was trimmed by 4 bases and V by 5 bases; bases with no gene match: 12.